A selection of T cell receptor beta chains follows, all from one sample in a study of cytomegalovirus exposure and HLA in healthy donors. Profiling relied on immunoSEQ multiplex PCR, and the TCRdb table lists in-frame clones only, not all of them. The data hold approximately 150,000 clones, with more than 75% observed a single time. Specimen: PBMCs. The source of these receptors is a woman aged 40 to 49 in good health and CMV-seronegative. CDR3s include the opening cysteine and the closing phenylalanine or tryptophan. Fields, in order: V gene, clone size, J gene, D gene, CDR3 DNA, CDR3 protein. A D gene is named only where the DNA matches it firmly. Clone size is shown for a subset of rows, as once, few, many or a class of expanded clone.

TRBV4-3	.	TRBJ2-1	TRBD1	TGCGCCAGCAGCCGGGGAAGGGGGCTTCGCTCCTACAATGAGCAGTTCTTC	CASSRGRGLRSYNEQFF
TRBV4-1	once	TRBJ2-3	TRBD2	TGCGCCAGCAGCCAAAACCCGGGACTAGCGGGGGGGCCGGCAGATACGCAGTATTTT	CASSQNPGLAGGPADTQYF
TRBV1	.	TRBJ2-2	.	TGCACCAGCAGCCAGAAAGCTGAGCGGGCAGACACCGGGGAGCTGTTTTTT	CTSSQKAERADTGELFF
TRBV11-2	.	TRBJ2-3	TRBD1	TGTGCCAGCAGCGTCCGGACAGGTTGGTCCCCAGATACGCAGTATTTT	CASSVRTGWSPDTQYF
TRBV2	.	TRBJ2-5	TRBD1	TGTGCCAGCAGTCTAAGGAGGACAGGCGGAGAGACCCAGTACTTC	CASSLRRTGGETQYF
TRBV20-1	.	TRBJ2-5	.	TGCAGTGCGGCGGGGCAAGAGACTCAGTACTTC	CSAAGQETQYF
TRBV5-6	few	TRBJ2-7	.	TGTGCCAGCGGACGGACTGACTCCTACGAGCAGTACTTC	CASGRTDSYEQYF
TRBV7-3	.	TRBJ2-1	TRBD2	TGTGCCAGCAGCCCCTGGGACTACGGGGATAGGAATGAGCAGTTCTTC	CASSPWDYGDRNEQFF
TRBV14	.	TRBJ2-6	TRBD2	TGTGCCAGCAGCCGCGGGGGGGCGGTTTACAACGGCCTGACTTTC	CASSRGGAVYNGLTF
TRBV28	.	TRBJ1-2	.	TGTGCCAGCAGCCGTCAGGGGAGCTATGGCTACACCTTC	CASSRQGSYGYTF
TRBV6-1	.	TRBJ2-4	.	TGTGCCAGCAGTGAAGCATGGGCGACAGACATTCAGTACTTC	CASSEAWATDIQYF
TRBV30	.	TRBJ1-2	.	TGTGCCTGGAGCCGACTAGGGGCGAGTGGCTACACCTTC	CAWSRLGASGYTF
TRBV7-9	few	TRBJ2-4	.	TGTGCCAGCAGCTTAGAGGGGCCGAACATTCAGTACTTC	CASSLEGPNIQYF
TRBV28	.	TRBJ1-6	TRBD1	TGTGCCAGCAGACCCGGACAGGGGAATTCACCCCTCCACTTT	CASRPGQGNSPLHF
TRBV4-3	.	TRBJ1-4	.	TGCGCCAGCAGCCAAGGGGCGTACAGCGAAAAACTGTTTTTT	CASSQGAYSEKLFF
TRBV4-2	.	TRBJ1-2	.	TGTGCCAGCAGCCAAGATGGGGCGCGGGGAGCCGGCGGCTACACCTTC	CASSQDGARGAGGYTF
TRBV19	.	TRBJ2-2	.	TGTGCCAGTAGTGCCCGGACTACCACCGGGGAGCTGTTTTTT	CASSARTTTGELFF
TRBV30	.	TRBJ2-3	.	TGTGCCTGGAGCGAACCCTGGGGGCAGGTGAGCACAGATACGCAGTATTTT	CAWSEPWGQVSTDTQYF
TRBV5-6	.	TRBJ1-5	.	TGTGCCAGCAGCTTGGGACAGGTTTTGAATCAGCCCCAGCATTTT	CASSLGQVLNQPQHF
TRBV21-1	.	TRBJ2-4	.	TGTGCCAGGGGGGACTTAGCCAAAAACATTCAGTACTTC	CARGDLAKNIQYF